This passage covers 27 T cell receptor beta chains from one sample sequenced in a study of T cell repertoires in ileal Crohn's disease. Assay: immunoSEQ multiplex PCR; the TCRdb copy retains only in-frame clones and omits some. The table has roughly 7,200 clones, 75% to 85% seen once. The source material was ileal tissue. Receptors were obtained from an adult with Crohn's disease.

The rearrangement links TRBV7-8 to TRBJ2-7; 9 bases are a match to TRBD1. This CDR3 contains 14 residues. The germline V gene encodes CDR1 SGHVS and CDR2 FQNEAQ. The V and J ends lost 5 bases and 5 bases, in that order; junction bases with no gene match: 7. The CDR3 is CASSQRDRVNEQYF. In DNA form, the CDR3 reads TGTGCCAGCAGCCAACGGGACAGGGTCAACGAGCAGTACTTC.

The V and J genes are TRBV10-1 and TRBJ2-1; D may be TRBD2 (5 bases). CDR1 and CDR2 from the germline V gene are WNHNN and SYGVQD (reference sequence). The CDR3 consists of 14 residues. With 2 bases removed from V and 6 bases from J, the gap between germline ends came to 11 bases. DNA for the CDR3: TGCGCCAGCAGTGAGGCGGGTTTAGGCAATGAGCAGTTCTTC. Its protein is CASSEAGLGNEQFF.

About this clone itself: Compared with germline, one end of the junction differs, possibly owing to a read error. The chain carries TRBV5-1 and TRBJ1-2; TRBD1 aligns across 7 bases. There are 15 residues in the CDR3. Per germline, CDR1 SGHRS and CDR2 YFSETQ. CDR3 coding DNA: TGCGCCAGCAGCTTGGCTAGGGGGCGTAACGATGGCTACACCTTC. The encoded protein is CASSLARGRNDGYTF.

This chain links TRBV7-2 with TRBJ2-3; D is perhaps TRBD2 (5 bases). CDR3 length: 14 amino acids. V was clipped by 0 bases and J by 5 bases, with 9 bases between them. CDR1 is SGHTA and CDR2 is FQGNSA in the germline V gene. The CDR3 DNA reads as TGTGCCAGCAGCTTAGCGGGAGTAATAGATACGCAGTATTTT. Its translation: CASSLAGVIDTQYF.

The gene calls are TRBV6-1 and TRBJ2-2; D is perhaps TRBD1 (6 bases). CDR1 and CDR2 (germline): MNHNS, SASEGT. The CDR3 extends over 15 amino acids. Trimming stripped 5 bases from V and 3 bases from J, with 13 bases between. The CDR3: CASSKGDYDTGELFF. The CDR3 DNA is TGTGCCAGCAGTAAGGGGGATTACGACACCGGGGAGCTGTTTTTT.

The rearrangement joins TRBV7-2 to TRBJ2-5; D may be TRBD2 (5 bases). The CDR3 covers 14 residues. V gave up 1 base and J gave up 7 bases, with 13 bases separating them. Germline V gene sequence: CDR1 SGHTA, CDR2 FQGNSA. The CDR3 region is CASSLVGGAGTQYF. The DNA for the CDR3 is TGTGCCAGCAGCTTAGTCGGCGGTGCGGGGACCCAGTACTTC. The full variable domain, rest sourced from reference TRBV7-2 and TRBJ2-5, is GAGVSQSPSNKVTEKGKDVELRCDPISGHTALYWYRQSLGQGLEFLIYFQGNSAPDKSGLPSDRFSAERTGGSVSTLTIQRTQQEDSAVYLCASSLVGGAGTQYFGPGTRLLVL.

The chain is built from TRBV7-2 and TRBJ2-3; D not resolved. Germline V gives CDR1 SGHTA, CDR2 FQGNSA. The CDR3 consists of 14 residues. The germline V and J ends were trimmed by 3 bases and 2 bases, with 9 bases remaining between them. The CDR3 here is CASSLVSSTDTQYF. In DNA form, the CDR3 reads TGTGCCAGCAGCTTGGTTAGTTCCACAGATACGCAGTATTTT.

The chain recombines TRBV9 with TRBJ2-1; tentative D call: TRBD1 (5 bases). Germline V lookup: CDR1 SGDLS, CDR2 YYNGEE. Trimming left V 0 bases short and J 6 bases short, with 13 bases between. CDR3 length: 15 residues. The CDR3 coding sequence is TGTGCCAGCAGCGTAGAGGGGCCCCCTCGCAATGAGCAGTTCTTC. Protein product: CASSVEGPPRNEQFF.

The chain employs TRBV28 and TRBJ2-7; TRBD2 aligns across 7 bases. CDR3 length equals 13 residues. V lost 2 bases and J lost 7; bases outside the gene matches: 5. Per germline, CDR1 MDHEN and CDR2 SYDVKM. The CDR3 reads CASSLAGAREQYF. The CDR3 DNA reads as TGTGCCAGCAGTTTAGCGGGAGCGCGGGAGCAGTACTTC.

The chain couples TRBV7-2 to TRBJ2-3, with D perhaps matching TRBD2 (5 bases). The CDR3 extends over 17 amino acids. The V and J ends lost 1 base and 2 bases respectively, with 16 bases between them. Germline V gives CDR1 SGHTA, CDR2 FQGNSA. Written as DNA, the CDR3 is TGTGCCAGCAGCTTAGGCCCCGCGGGTGTAACCACAGATACGCAGTATTTT. Translated: CASSLGPAGVTTDTQYF. Complete variable domain (other parts from reference TRBV7-2 and TRBJ2-3): GAGVSQSPSNKVTEKGKDVELRCDPISGHTALYWYRQSLGQGLEFLIYFQGNSAPDKSGLPSDRFSAERTGGSVSTLTIQRTQQEDSAVYLCASSLGPAGVTTDTQYFGPGTRLTVL.

This clone was recorded only once. This chain uses TRBV5-1 with TRBJ2-5, with a weak D call TRBD2 (7 bases). Germline V lookup: CDR1 SGHRS, CDR2 YFSETQ. With 5 bases removed from V and 11 bases from J, the gap between germline ends came to 16 bases. The CDR3 has 12 amino acids. This CDR3 reads CASRGALREQYF. In nucleotides, the CDR3 is TGCGCCAGCAGGGGGGCACTGCGGGAGCAGTACTTC.

The V and J genes are TRBV2 and TRBJ2-7; 12 positions match TRBD2. V lost 8 bases and J lost 4; bases outside the gene matches: 6. This CDR3 comprises 14 residues. Germline V gene lookup returns CDR1 SNHLY and CDR2 FYNNEI. As DNA, the CDR3 is TGTGCCAGCGCGAAGACTAGCGGGAGTTACGAGCAGTACTTC. Protein: CASAKTSGSYEQYF.

This clone was seen a handful of times. This chain uses TRBV5-1 with TRBJ2-5; 7 positions match TRBD1. Germline V gene data show CDR1 as SGHRS and CDR2 as YFSETQ. The junction had 4 bases not matched to a gene; V was cut back by 5 bases and J by 6 bases. The CDR3 runs to 12 residues. Here the CDR3 reads CASRQGEKTQYF. CDR3 nucleotide sequence: TGCGCCAGCAGGCAGGGGGAAAAGACCCAGTACTTC.

The rearrangement joins TRBV19 to TRBJ2-2; 10 nucleotides match TRBD2. With V trimmed by 6 bases and J by 7 bases, 11 bases remained unmatched. The length of the CDR3 is 16 residues. In germline, CDR1 is LNHDA, CDR2 SQIVND (reference sequence). This CDR3 reads CASRTPGLATVGELFF. The CDR3 DNA reads TGTGCCAGTAGGACTCCGGGACTAGCGACGGTCGGGGAGCTGTTTTTT.

Here the CDR3 reads CASSDNGQGTIHEQFF. The CDR3, as DNA: TGTGCCAGCAGTGACAATGGACAGGGAACTATCCATGAGCAGTTCTTC. The chain links TRBV6-4 to TRBJ2-1; 8 bases agree with TRBD1. The germline CDR1 and CDR2 sequences are MRHNA and SNTAGT. V shed 2 bases, J shed 8 bases, and the junction held 11 bases outside the gene matches. The CDR3 totals 16 residues.

This clone was recorded once. DNA for the CDR3: TGTGCCAGCAGTGCTAGGACTAGCGGGATTTCCGAGCAGTTCTTC. Translating it yields CASSARTSGISEQFF. The chain carries TRBV6-1 and TRBJ2-1; the match to TRBD2 covers 12 bases. The CDR3 sequence is 15 residues long. Germline V gene data show CDR1 as MNHNS and CDR2 as SASEGT. Trimming at V came to 4 bases and at J to 10 bases, leaving 8 bases not matched to a gene.

This chain links TRBV18 with TRBJ2-3; D gene unclear. From germline, CDR1 is KGHSH and CDR2 LQKENI. The CDR3 runs to 12 residues. V was pared by 2 bases and J by 3 bases, with 3 bases between. For the CDR3, the DNA is TGTGCCAGCTCACCATATACAGATACGCAGTATTTT. Translating gives CASSPYTDTQYF.

This clone showed up just once. The chain has TRBV27 and TRBJ2-7, with TRBD2 identical over 11 bases. After removal of 0 bases from V and 6 bases from J, the junction contained 10 bases not matched to a gene. The CDR3 runs to 17 residues. CDR1 and CDR2 from the germline V gene are MNHEY and SMNVEV (reference sequence). The CDR3 DNA reads TGTGCCAGCAGTTTATCTCCCGCGGTAGCGGGAGGGAGCGAGCAGTACTTC. It is translated as CASSLSPAVAGGSEQYF.

The chain has TRBV4-3 and TRBJ2-2; TRBD2 matches 7 bases. The CDR3 is made up of 14 amino acids. Germline-derived CDR1 and CDR2 are LGHNA and YSLEER. J was trimmed by 6 bases and V by 8 bases; bases with no gene match: 9. In DNA form, the CDR3 reads TGCGCCAGCGGAGAAGGGAGGGACGCCGGGGAGCTGTTTTTT. Translated, it gives CASGEGRDAGELFF.

This clone was found once. The J gene is TRBJ2-5, the V gene TRBV25-1; 12 bases align to TRBD2. The J call could be wrong; TRBJ2-7 is a better fit for the DNA end. Germline lookup yields CDR1 MGHDK and CDR2 SYGVNS. This CDR3 is 15 amino acids long. CDR3 amino acids: CASRPSSGRAYEQYF. CDR3 bases: TGTGCCAGCCGGCCTTCTAGCGGGAGGGCCTACGAGCAGTACTTC.

The rearrangement uses TRBV4-2 and TRBJ2-3, with unresolved D. The V and J ends lost 0 bases and 6 bases respectively, with 13 bases between them. This CDR3 is 15 amino acids long. Germline CDR1 is LGHNA and CDR2 is YNFKEQ. The CDR3 DNA sequence: TGTGCCAGCAGCCAAGACAGACAAGGCGTGGATACGCAGTATTTT. As protein: CASSQDRQGVDTQYF.

This chain uses TRBV7-3 with TRBJ2-3, with TRBD2 matching 8 bases. The CDR3 is made up of 14 amino acids. J gave up 5 bases and V 2 bases, and 3 bases lay outside the gene matches. Germline CDR1 and CDR2: SGHTA and FQGTGA. Here the CDR3 reads CASSLSGGVDTQYF. CDR3 in DNA: TGTGCCAGCAGCTTATCCGGGGGGGTAGATACGCAGTATTTT.

The V call is TRBV7-9, the J call TRBJ2-1, with 9 bases lining up with TRBD1. The CDR3 extends over 14 amino acids. In germline, CDR1 is SEHNR, CDR2 FQNEAQ (reference sequence). Germline trimming cut 7 bases from V and 3 bases from J; bases unmatched to any gene: 4. CDR3 in amino acids: CASNRQGGYNEQFF. CDR3 nucleotides: TGTGCCAGCAACAGACAGGGGGGCTACAATGAGCAGTTCTTC.

The rearrangement uses TRBV27 and TRBJ2-1; 7 nucleotides match TRBD2. The germline CDR1 and CDR2 sequences are MNHEY and SMNVEV (reference sequence). The V segment lost 2 bases and the J segment 4 bases; nucleotides outside the gene matches: 11. The CDR3 length is 17 residues. CDR3 amino acids: CASSLVSVGGGYNEQFF. The CDR3 DNA reads as TGTGCCAGCAGTTTAGTTTCGGTGGGGGGGGGATACAATGAGCAGTTCTTC.

The chain recombines TRBV28 with TRBJ1-4, with D possibly TRBD1 on 6 matching bases. This CDR3 has 15 residues. The V gene lost 3 bases and the J gene lost 2 bases, with 10 bases spanning the gap. From germline, CDR1 is MDHEN and CDR2 SYDVKM. CDR3 nucleotide sequence: TGTGCCAGCAGTTTCCGGGGGGGCACTAATGAAAAACTGTTTTTT. Translating it yields CASSFRGGTNEKLFF.

J is TRBJ2-7 and V is TRBV28; D call uncertain. The V gene's germline CDR1 is MDHEN and CDR2 SYDVKM. V was cut by 7 bases and J by 4 bases, with 11 bases left in between. The length of the CDR3 is 12 residues. CDR3: CASNSKRYEQYF. The DNA of the CDR3 is TGTGCCAGCAACTCGAAAAGATACGAGCAGTACTTC. The entire variable domain, with the rest obtained from reference TRBV28 and TRBJ2-7, is as follows: DVKVTQSSRYLVKRTGEKVFLECVQDMDHENMFWYRQDPGLGLRLIYFSYDVKMKEKGDIPEGYSVSREKKERFSLILESASTNQTSMYLCASNSKRYEQYFGPGTRLTVT.

This chain uses TRBV5-1 with TRBJ2-3; 7 bases match TRBD1. The CDR3 is 15 amino acids. Per the germline V gene, CDR1 is SGHRS and CDR2 is YFSETQ. V dropped 0 bases and J dropped 4; count of bases not matched to a gene: 5. The CDR3 region is CASSLAIGGADTQYF. CDR3 nucleotide sequence: TGCGCCAGCAGCTTGGCAATAGGGGGCGCAGATACGCAGTATTTT.